The 29 T cell receptor beta chains below come from one sample, sequenced in a study of blood T cells in healthy people across ages. PCR was performed a second time for about 7 to 11 cycles using a sample-barcoded 5' primer and a J-beta primer mix. Via MiXCR, TCRdb re-called the 5' RACE reads, giving one row per CDR3 protein. The table shows 1.4 million to 1.5 million distinct CDR3 sequences, with 42% occurring only once. The specimen was blood. All receptors come from a young woman in good health.

V is TRBV6-1 and J is TRBJ2-1; maybe TRBD1 (6 bases). V dropped 8 bases and J dropped 6 bases, with 17 bases sitting between them. Germline V CDR1 and CDR2: MNHNS, SASEGT. CDR3 length equals 14 residues. CDR3 in DNA: TGTGCCAGCCAGGAACAGGGAGCTGTCAATGAGCAGTTCTTC. Its protein is CASQEQGAVNEQFF.

The table lists this clonotype with a few counts. This chain links TRBV5-5 with TRBJ2-3, with 13 bases that match TRBD2. J gave up 5 bases and V 4 bases, and 4 bases lay outside the gene matches. The CDR3 is made up of 15 amino acids. The germline CDR1 and CDR2 sequences are SGHKS and YYEKEE (reference sequence). Here the CDR3 reads CASSMTSGGLDTQYF. DNA for the CDR3: TGTGCCAGCAGCATGACTAGCGGGGGGTTAGATACGCAGTATTTT.

The chain couples TRBV29-1 to TRBJ2-7; D is perhaps TRBD1 or TRBD2 (5 bases each). CDR1 and CDR2 from the germline V gene are SQVTM and ANQGSEA. The CDR3 runs to 15 residues. The V end lost 6 bases, the J end lost 7 bases, and 25 bases lay between the germline ends. This CDR3 is CSVPGLGSSYNEQYF. CDR3 bases: TGCAGCGTCCCAGGGTTAGGGAGCTCCTACAATGAGCAGTACTTC.

This clonotype occurred a few times. The chain uses TRBV6-5 and TRBJ1-2; the D gene is possibly TRBD1 (5 bases). Trimming removed 0 bases at V and 4 bases at J, with 9 bases between. The CDR3 has 14 amino acids. The germline V gene encodes CDR1 MNHEY and CDR2 SVGAGI. Here the CDR3 DNA reads TGTGCCAGCAGTTACTCGGGGCAGACCTATGGCTACACCTTC. Translating it yields CASSYSGQTYGYTF.

This clonotype was observed a single time. The chain links TRBV18 to TRBJ2-1; D gene unclear. The J call may not be correct, given that the DNA end is closer to TRBJ2-7. Germline V CDR1 and CDR2: KGHSH, LQKENI. The CDR3 extends over 14 amino acids. The CDR3 sequence: CASSPVAVYNEQYF. In nucleotides, the CDR3 is TGTGCCAGCTCACCAGTGGCAGTCTACAATGAGCAGTACTTC.

Regarding this clonotype: This sequence may be a read error, since a much larger clone differs from it by one base. The chain has TRBV29-1 and TRBJ2-1; D is ambiguous. Germline CDR1 and CDR2: SQVTM and ANQGSEA. The CDR3 has 15 amino acids. The CDR3 region is CSVERALSSHNEQFF. CDR3 DNA sequence: TGCAGCGTTGAAAGAGCCCTGAGCTCCCACAATGAGCAGTTCTTC.

The gene calls are TRBV9 and TRBJ2-3; 8 bases match TRBD2. Germline CDR1 is SGDLS and CDR2 is YYNGEE. This CDR3 is built from 15 residues. The V gene end was trimmed by 2 bases and the J gene end by 5 bases; junction bases not matched to a gene: 7. The CDR3 loop reads CASSVGSGEGDTQYF. The DNA of the CDR3 is TGTGCCAGCAGCGTGGGTAGCGGGGAGGGAGATACGCAGTATTTT.

This chain uses TRBV14 with TRBJ2-3; maybe TRBD2 (5 bases). CDR1 and CDR2 from the germline V gene are SGHDN and FVKESK. With 0 bases removed from V and 1 base from J, the gap between germline ends came to 8 bases. The CDR3 contains 15 residues. The CDR3 DNA follows: TGTGCCAGCAGCCAAGATTTACTAGGCACAGATACGCAGTATTTT. It translates to CASSQDLLGTDTQYF.

The CDR3 region has the DNA TGTGCCACCAGCGACAGGGTTTATGAAAAACTGTTTTTT. It encodes CATSDRVYEKLFF. V is TRBV15 and J is TRBJ1-4, with 7 bases identical to TRBD1. Trimming removed 5 bases from V and 6 bases from J; junction bases left unmatched: 3. Germline loops: CDR1 LNHNV, CDR2 YYDKDF (reference sequence). The CDR3 covers 13 residues.

The genes are TRBV2 and TRBJ2-1; D gene unclear. V lost 6 bases, J lost 8 bases, and 11 bases lay in between. This CDR3 is built from 12 residues. Germline V CDR1 and CDR2: SNHLY, FYNNEI. This CDR3 is CASSRTSDEQFF. In DNA form, the CDR3 reads TGTGCCAGCAGCCGCACATCCGATGAGCAGTTCTTC.

In this sample, this clonotype turned up a few times. The V and J genes are TRBV3-1 and TRBJ2-4; D not resolved. The CDR3 runs 15 residues. Germline V gene lookup returns CDR1 LGHDT and CDR2 YNNKEL (reference sequence). The V gene lost 2 bases and the J gene lost 0 bases, with 8 bases spanning the gap. The CDR3 here is CASSQSVVAKNIQYF. As DNA, the CDR3 is TGTGCCAGCAGCCAAAGTGTGGTAGCCAAAAACATTCAGTACTTC.

As concerns this clonotype: One junction end disagrees with the germline gene, perhaps due to a read error. In DNA, the CDR3 is TGTGCCGGCAGCCAAGGAGGTCTAGCCAAAAACATTCAGTACTTC. Encoded protein: CAGSQGGLAKNIQYF. The gene calls are TRBV6-5 and TRBJ2-4; perhaps TRBD2 as D (5 bases). The CDR3 has 15 amino acids. CDR1 and CDR2 from the germline V gene are MNHEY and SVGAGI.

The rearrangement joins TRBV10-1 to TRBJ2-5, with TRBD1 as a possible D gene (6 bases). The CDR3 spans 15 residues. Germline V lookup: CDR1 WNHNN, CDR2 SYGVQD (reference sequence). V lost 3 bases, J lost 5 bases, and 16 bases lay in between. CDR3 bases: TGCGCCAGCAGTGAATCTCTGGGGGCTTCGGAGACCCAGTACTTC. It encodes CASSESLGASETQYF.

The V and J genes are TRBV11-2 and TRBJ2-5; D gene ambiguous. CDR1 SGHAT and CDR2 FQNNGV come from the germline V gene. The CDR3 has 13 amino acids. Deletions cut 7 bases from V and 1 base from J, with 10 bases between. The CDR3 nucleotides read TGTGCCAGCACCTCCCAGGTCCAAGAGACCCAGTACTTC. Amino acids: CASTSQVQETQYF. Complete variable domain (other parts from reference TRBV11-2 and TRBJ2-5): EAGVAQSPRYKIIEKRQSVAFWCNPISGHATLYWYQQILGQGPKLLIQFQNNGVVDDSQLPKDRFSAERLKGVDSTLKIQPAKLEDSAVYLCASTSQVQETQYFGPGTRLLVL.

The chain combines TRBV4-2 with TRBJ2-2; TRBD1 agrees at 7 bases. CDR3 length: 17 residues. V lost 0 bases and J lost 4; bases outside the gene matches: 8. The germline CDR1 and CDR2 sequences are LGHNA and YNFKEQ. CDR3 in amino acids: CASSQDQRTGITGELFF. As DNA, the CDR3 is TGTGCCAGCAGCCAAGATCAAAGGACAGGCATCACCGGGGAGCTGTTTTTT.

The genes are TRBV6-1 and TRBJ2-3; 9 bases align to TRBD2. The CDR3 is made up of 18 amino acids. With 0 bases clipped from V and 0 bases from J, the junction kept 7 bases outside the gene matches. In germline, CDR1 is MNHNS, CDR2 SASEGT. The CDR3 DNA reads TGTGCCAGCAGTGAAGCGTTGAGCGGGGGGCGTAGCACAGATACGCAGTATTTT. Amino acids: CASSEALSGGRSTDTQYF.

Remarks on this clonotype: Germline is not matched at one junction end, which may reflect a read error. This chain uses TRBV5-6 with TRBJ2-3; D gene ambiguous. This CDR3 contains 12 residues. The germline V gene encodes CDR1 SGHDT and CDR2 YYEEEE. Here the CDR3 reads CANSLVVDTQYF. Written as DNA, the CDR3 is TGTGCCAACAGCTTGGTGGTTGATACGCAGTATTTT.

V and J are TRBV4-1 and TRBJ1-4; 9 bases fit TRBD1. The CDR3 extends over 17 amino acids. Trimming took 4 bases from V and 0 from J; bases not matched to a gene: 6. Germline CDR1 is MGHRA and CDR2 is YSYEKL. This CDR3 is CASSPGQGPPTNEKLFF. The CDR3 DNA reads TGCGCCAGCAGCCCCGGACAGGGGCCCCCAACTAATGAAAAACTGTTTTTT.

The chain combines TRBV5-6 with TRBJ1-5; no reliable D call. V lost 1 base, J lost 0 bases, and 11 bases lay in between. The CDR3 runs 16 residues. CDR1 is SGHDT, CDR2 YYEEEE, per germline. Written as DNA, the CDR3 is TGTGCCAGCAGCTTGTGGAGGACCGATAGCAATCAGCCCCAGCATTTT. It codes for CASSLWRTDSNQPQHF.

This clonotype was detected a few times. The chain joins TRBV28 to TRBJ2-7; maybe TRBD1 (5 bases). The CDR3 spans 10 residues. V was clipped by 10 bases and J by 6 bases, with 10 bases between them. Looked up from germline, CDR1 is MDHEN and CDR2 is SYDVKM. CDR3 bases: TGTGCCACCAAAAGGGGCGAGCAGTACTTC. It encodes CATKRGEQYF.

The V and J genes are TRBV2 and TRBJ2-5; D gene ambiguous. Germline V gene data show CDR1 as SNHLY and CDR2 as FYNNEI. The CDR3 contains 15 residues. V lost 3 bases and J 1 base, leaving 12 bases between the germline ends. CDR3 in amino acids: CASSEGSNPQETQYF. CDR3 coding DNA: TGTGCCAGCAGTGAGGGGTCAAACCCCCAAGAGACCCAGTACTTC.

This clonotype was counted a few times. The rearrangement links TRBV18 to TRBJ1-2; the match to TRBD1 covers 8 bases. CDR3 length: 13 residues. Germline V CDR1 and CDR2: KGHSH, LQKENI. V gave up 3 bases and J gave up 7 bases; unmatched junction bases: 4. CDR3 residues: CASSPPGTGGYTF. The CDR3, as DNA: TGTGCCAGCTCACCCCCTGGGACAGGTGGCTACACCTTC. The full variable domain, rest sourced from reference TRBV18 and TRBJ1-2, is NAGVMQNPRHLVRRRGQEARLRCSPMKGHSHVYWYRQLPEEGLKFMVYLQKENIIDESGMPKERFSAEFPKEGPSILRIQQVVRGDSAAYFCASSPPGTGGYTFGSGTRLTVV.

V and J are TRBV12-3 or TRBV12-4 and TRBJ1-1, with TRBD1 as a possible D gene (5 bases). This CDR3 contains 14 residues. Trimming left V 7 bases short and J 1 base short, with 13 bases between. CDR3 DNA sequence: TGTGCCAGCAACCTGGGACTAAAGAACACTGAAGCTTTCTTT. Translated: CASNLGLKNTEAFF.

This chain links TRBV5-1 with TRBJ2-1; D gene unclear. The length of the CDR3 is 13 residues. Germline lookup yields CDR1 SGHRS and CDR2 YFSETQ. V was shortened by 3 bases and J by 7 bases, with 11 bases between the two germline ends. CDR3 residues: CASSSEIGNEQFF. DNA of the CDR3: TGCGCCAGCAGCTCCGAGATAGGGAATGAGCAGTTCTTC.

This clonotype was picked up a small number of times. The chain has TRBV20-1 and TRBJ2-1; D is undetermined. Gene TRBJ2-7 matches the end of the DNA better, so the J call may be wrong. CDR1 DFQATT and CDR2 SNEGSKA come from the germline V gene (reference sequence). The CDR3 is 16 amino acids. The CDR3 protein is CSARDSLHSSYNEQYF. The CDR3 nucleotides are TGCAGTGCTAGAGACTCGCTTCATAGCTCCTACAATGAGCAGTACTTC.

This clonotype has a handful of counts. V and J are TRBV20-1 and TRBJ2-3; D may be TRBD2 (6 bases). The CDR3 totals 13 residues. Trimming removed 3 bases at V and 6 bases at J, with 13 bases between. Germline V CDR1 and CDR2: DFQATT, SNEGSKA (reference sequence). The CDR3 sequence: CSASGDAGDTQYF. The CDR3 DNA sequence: TGCAGTGCTAGTGGGGACGCGGGGGATACGCAGTATTTT.

In this sample, this clonotype turned up once. Compared with germline, one end of the junction differs, possibly owing to a read error. The V and J genes are TRBV4-1 and TRBJ2-5; TRBD1 or TRBD2 may be the D gene (5 bases each). Germline loops: CDR1 MGHRA, CDR2 YSYEKL. CDR3 length: 15 amino acids. Here the CDR3 DNA reads TGCGCCGGCAGCCATCTGACGGGTGAGGGGGAGACCCAGTACTTC. It is translated as CAGSHLTGEGETQYF.

This clonotype was seen only a few times. The chain is built from TRBV11-2 and TRBJ2-5; TRBD1 agrees at 10 bases. CDR3 length: 15 amino acids. V lost 1 base, J lost 4 bases, and 3 bases stayed unmatched. The germline gives CDR1 SGHAT, CDR2 FQNNGV. This CDR3 is CASSLVGTGVETQYF. CDR3 nucleotide sequence: TGTGCCAGCAGCTTAGTTGGGACAGGGGTAGAGACCCAGTACTTC.

CDR3 sequence reads: CASSPPTFEQFF. The DNA of the CDR3 is TGTGCCAGCTCCCCCCCAACTTTTGAGCAGTTCTTC. This chain uses TRBV28 with TRBJ2-1; no clear D gene. V gave up 8 bases and J gave up 9 bases, with 14 bases separating them. The length of the CDR3 is 12 residues. Germline CDR1 and CDR2: MDHEN and SYDVKM.